One sample yielded the 21 T cell receptor beta chains listed below, sequenced in a study of technical replicates of blood from a few donors. Data came from immunoSEQ multiplex PCR; TCRdb stores just in-frame clones and leaves some out. The top ten clones hold 5.5% to 6.5% of a sample with 53,000 or so clones, about 86% of them seen once. Sequenced sample: PBMCs. The receptors stem from a human donor in good health. Some clones in this sample may be carry-over from other donors' samples.

This clone was observed a handful of times. The genes are TRBV7-8 and TRBJ2-7, with D uncertain. The V and J ends lost 6 bases and 5 bases respectively, with 11 bases between them. The CDR3 loop spans 12 amino acids. In germline, CDR1 is SGHVS, CDR2 FQNEAQ. The CDR3 coding sequence is TGTGCCAGCAGTGTAGCCCTCAACGAGCAGTACTTC. It yields the protein CASSVALNEQYF.

This chain connects TRBV2 to TRBJ2-1, with TRBD1 identical over 7 bases. Trimming cost V 6 bases and J 6 bases; bases outside gene matches: 8. Germline values: CDR1 SNHLY, CDR2 FYNNEI. The CDR3 sequence is 14 residues long. CDR3 sequence: CASREMDRSNEQFF. The CDR3 DNA follows: TGTGCCAGCAGGGAAATGGACAGGTCCAATGAGCAGTTCTTC.

This clone was observed a few times. The chain is built from TRBV7-3 and TRBJ1-1; no firm D call. Germline V lookup: CDR1 SGHTA, CDR2 FQGTGA. With 3 bases removed from V and 4 bases from J, the gap between germline ends came to 9 bases. The CDR3 consists of 13 residues. The CDR3 here is CASSFVGSTEAFF. In nucleotides, the CDR3 is TGTGCCAGCAGCTTTGTCGGTAGCACTGAAGCTTTCTTT.

The V and J genes are TRBV18 and TRBJ2-2; D may be TRBD1 (5 bases). Trimming removed 3 bases at V and 1 base at J, with 6 bases between. Germline CDR1 and CDR2: KGHSH and LQKENI. The CDR3 is made up of 14 amino acids. The CDR3 is CASSPQGNTGELFF. The CDR3 bases are TGTGCCAGCTCACCCCAGGGGAACACCGGGGAGCTGTTTTTT.

J is TRBJ1-6 and V is TRBV7-8; D uncertain. The CDR3 totals 14 residues. CDR1 SGHVS and CDR2 FQNEAQ come from the germline V gene. V shed 5 bases and J shed 3 bases, with 8 bases lying between them. CDR3 DNA: TGTGCCAGCAGCCGACTTGACTATAATTCACCCCTCCACTTT. The encoded protein is CASSRLDYNSPLHF.

The gene calls are TRBV7-7 and TRBJ2-7; a possible D gene is TRBD2 (6 bases). The V gene's germline CDR1 is SSHAT and CDR2 FNYEAQ (reference sequence). CDR3 size: 15 residues. V was shortened by 6 bases and J by 6 bases, with 21 bases between the two germline ends. The CDR3 DNA reads TGTGCCAGCAGTAAAGTACTGGGCGGGAACGGCGAGCAGTACTTC. Protein product: CASSKVLGGNGEQYF.

The chain employs TRBV4-3 and TRBJ2-2; perhaps TRBD1 as D (6 bases). From germline, CDR1 is LGHNA and CDR2 YSLEER. This CDR3 contains 18 residues. V was shortened by 2 bases and J by 6 bases, with 22 bases between the two germline ends. CDR3 sequence (DNA): TGCGCCAGCAGCCAACCTACCTTCAGGGGTGGGTTATCCGGGGAGCTGTTTTTT. Its translation is CASSQPTFRGGLSGELFF.

The V gene is TRBV7-9, the J gene TRBJ2-2; the D gene is possibly TRBD1 (6 bases). Germline CDR1 SEHNR, CDR2 FQNEAQ (reference sequence). The CDR3 is 18 residues long. V was cut by 3 bases and J by 1 base, with 18 bases left in between. For the CDR3, the DNA is TGTGCCAGCAGCTTTAGACCCTTACAGGGAAAGAACACCGGGGAGCTGTTTTTT. Its translation is CASSFRPLQGKNTGELFF.

This clone was counted a single time. The chain uses TRBV5-8 and TRBJ2-1, with 14 bases aligning to TRBD2. The length of the CDR3 is 17 residues. The V gene end was trimmed by 0 bases and the J gene end by 10 bases; junction bases not matched to a gene: 9. Germline CDR1 is SGHTS and CDR2 is YDEGEE. CDR3 sequence reads: CASSLVKTSGGALEQFF. The CDR3 DNA reads as TGTGCCAGCAGCTTGGTCAAGACTAGCGGGGGGGCCTTGGAGCAGTTCTTC.

Comment on this clone: Other nucleotide sequences in the sample specify the same CDR3. The chain joins TRBV2 to TRBJ1-1; 8 bases map to TRBD1. With V trimmed by 2 bases and J by 1 base, 0 bases remained unmatched. The CDR3 length is 14 residues. Per germline, CDR1 SNHLY and CDR2 FYNNEI. The CDR3 loop reads CASSEQGANTEAFF. CDR3 DNA: TGTGCCAGCAGTGAACAGGGGGCGAACACTGAAGCTTTCTTT.

CDR3 sequence reads: CASSLEDRGRYF. Here the CDR3 DNA reads TGTGCCAGCAGCTTAGAAGACAGGGGGAGATATTTT. This chain links TRBV7-9 with TRBJ2-3; 9 bases fit TRBD1. J was trimmed by 15 bases and V by 1 base; bases with no gene match: 5. The CDR3 covers 12 residues. Germline V gene sequence: CDR1 SEHNR, CDR2 FQNEAQ (reference sequence).

This chain joins TRBV7-2 and TRBJ1-3, with 9 bases aligning to TRBD1. Germline assignment: CDR1 SGHTA and CDR2 FQGNSA. CDR3 length: 15 residues. V trimming: 1 base; J trimming: 2 bases; junction bases outside the gene matches: 0. The CDR3 sequence: CASSLDRGPGNTIYF. DNA for the CDR3: TGTGCCAGCAGCTTAGACAGGGGGCCTGGAAACACCATATATTTT.

The V call is TRBV4-3, the J call TRBJ2-7; possibly TRBD1 for D (5 bases). Germline V gene data show CDR1 as LGHNA and CDR2 as YSLEER. With 0 bases removed from V and 0 bases from J, the gap between germline ends came to 12 bases. The CDR3 has 16 residues. CDR3 sequence: CASSQEVGADSYEQYF. DNA of the CDR3: TGCGCCAGCAGCCAAGAGGTAGGGGCCGACTCCTACGAGCAGTACTTC.

The chain carries TRBV7-9 and TRBJ2-1; TRBD2 matches 11 bases. Germline CDR1 and CDR2: SEHNR and FQNEAQ (reference sequence). The trim removed 5 bases at V and 0 bases at J, leaving 9 bases unmatched. The CDR3 runs 18 residues. The CDR3 DNA follows: TGTGCCAGCAGCCCGCCGACTAGCGGGGAGTACTCCTACAATGAGCAGTTCTTC. Protein product: CASSPPTSGEYSYNEQFF.

This sequence joins TRBV5-4 and TRBJ2-7, with D tentatively TRBD2 (6 bases). V was cut by 1 base and J by 1 base, with 9 bases left in between. Germline V gene data show CDR1 as SGHNT and CDR2 as YYREEE (reference sequence). The CDR3 is 14 amino acids. The CDR3 reads CASSLIGGSYEQYF. CDR3 bases: TGTGCCAGCAGCTTGATAGGAGGGTCCTACGAGCAGTACTTC.

The chain joins TRBV4-3 to TRBJ2-7; D is ambiguous. The CDR3 spans 14 residues. Germline CDR1 LGHNA, CDR2 YSLEER. The V and J ends lost 0 bases and 1 base respectively, with 7 bases between them. CDR3 protein: CASSQDEWSYEQYF. CDR3 coding DNA: TGCGCCAGCAGCCAAGATGAGTGGTCCTACGAGCAGTACTTC.

This clone was seen once. The chain employs TRBV11-2 and TRBJ2-7; TRBD2 matches 12 bases. V lost 0 bases to trimming and J lost 6 bases; unmatched junction nucleotides: 6. This CDR3 comprises 16 residues. Germline V gene data show CDR1 as SGHAT and CDR2 as FQNNGV. CDR3 sequence: CASSLDRGTSGREQYF. DNA of the CDR3: TGTGCCAGCAGCTTAGATCGCGGGACTAGCGGGCGCGAGCAGTACTTC. The full variable domain, in which reference TRBV11-2 and TRBJ2-7 provide the parts outside the CDR3, is EAGVAQSPRYKIIEKRQSVAFWCNPISGHATLYWYQQILGQGPKLLIQFQNNGVVDDSQLPKDRFSAERLKGVDSTLKIQPAKLEDSAVYLCASSLDRGTSGREQYFGPGTRLTVT.

The V gene is TRBV6-5, the J gene TRBJ2-3; TRBD2 matches 11 bases. The CDR3 sequence is 16 residues long. Germline CDR1 MNHEY, CDR2 SVGAGI. Losses at the gene ends were 2 bases for V and 2 bases for J; bases not matched to a gene: 3. The CDR3 sequence: CASSYGTSGLTDTQYF. The CDR3 DNA sequence: TGTGCCAGCAGTTACGGGACTAGCGGACTCACAGATACGCAGTATTTT.

V gene TRBV5-1 combines with J gene TRBJ2-3; possible D gene TRBD2, 5 bases. The CDR3 extends over 13 amino acids. In germline, CDR1 is SGHRS, CDR2 YFSETQ. Between the trimmed V and J ends, which lost 1 base and 8 bases, there was a span of 11 bases. The CDR3: CASSLTGEATQYF. CDR3 nucleotide sequence: TGCGCCAGCAGCTTGACCGGGGAAGCTACGCAGTATTTT.

The chain recombines TRBV20-1 with TRBJ1-2; TRBD1 is a possible D gene (6 bases). This CDR3 comprises 11 residues. Germline V gene lookup returns CDR1 DFQATT and CDR2 SNEGSKA (reference sequence). V shed 6 bases and J shed 4 bases, with 9 bases lying between them. The CDR3 is CSARTVYGYTF. Here the CDR3 DNA reads TGCAGTGCGCGGACAGTCTATGGCTACACCTTC.

The V and J genes are TRBV2 and TRBJ2-5; weak D call: TRBD2 (7 bases). Germline assignment: CDR1 SNHLY and CDR2 FYNNEI. This CDR3 comprises 13 residues. Trimming pared 8 bases from V and 2 bases from J, leaving 12 bases between. The chain's CDR3 is CASQRDTQETQYF. The CDR3 nucleotides read TGTGCCAGCCAGCGGGACACACAAGAGACCCAGTACTTC. The variable domain in full, with the rest retrieved from reference TRBV2 and TRBJ2-5, is EPEVTQTPSHQVTQMGQEVILRCVPISNHLYFYWYRQILGQKVEFLVSFYNNEISEKSEIFDDQFSVERPDGSNFTLKIRSTKLEDSAMYFCASQRDTQETQYFGPGTRLLVL.